Described below is a single T cell receptor (beta chain) sequence and its context. Since a much larger clone is just one base distant, this may be a read error. Regions amplified from RNA transcripts were the TCR beta CDR3 regions. An initial round of RT-PCR targeting the TCR CDR3 relied on the HTBI primer set. TCRdb reprocessed the multiplex PCR reads via MiXCR and lists one record per CDR3 protein. The table lists around 250,000 distinct CDR3 sequences, roughly 15% of them singletons. This record comes from a study of T cells in Graves' hyperthyroidism and ophthalmopathy. Diagnosis relied on clinical symptoms, serum thyroxine and TRAb, thyroid ultrasound and orbital computed tomography. This receptor was taken from a woman between 40 and 55 years old with Graves' hyperthyroidism that later progressed to Graves' ophthalmopathy. The sample taken for sequencing was blood.

The CDR3 sequence: CSVFGPSAEAFF. CDR3 DNA sequence: TGCAGCGTCTTCGGCCCATCGGCCGAAGCTTTCTTT. The chain recombines TRBV29-1 with TRBJ1-1; no definite D call. Trimming stripped 6 bases from V and 8 bases from J, with 16 bases between. The CDR3 has 12 amino acids. Germline-derived CDR1 and CDR2 are SQVTM and ANQGSEA.